Below are 16 T cell receptor beta chains sequenced from a single sample in a study of long-term antiretroviral therapy in people with HIV. The assay used was immunoSEQ (version v3.0), run at survey level. Clones were read by immunoSEQ multiplex PCR, and TCRdb kept only the in-frame ones, dropping some. This table holds 20,000 to 25,000 clones, approximately 87% found once. This sample comprised unsorted PBMCs, obtained approximately 2.6 years after starting antiretroviral therapy. These receptor sequences come from a woman in her forties or fifties with HIV.

V usage is TRBV5-1 and J usage is TRBJ1-1; D not resolved. V was cut by 4 bases and J by 5 bases, with 15 bases left in between. Germline CDR1 and CDR2: SGHRS and YFSETQ. This CDR3 has 14 residues. CDR3 in amino acids: CASSLASGGTEAFF. CDR3 nucleotide sequence: TGCGCCAGCAGCCTTGCTTCAGGTGGGACTGAAGCTTTCTTT.

The V gene is TRBV9, the J gene TRBJ2-7, with D unresolved. Trimming left V 5 bases short and J 1 base short, with 16 bases between. Germline V gene sequence: CDR1 SGDLS, CDR2 YYNGEE. The CDR3 spans 15 residues. CDR3 in DNA: TGTGCCAGCAGTCCAGGCGGAGCGTATTCCTACGAGCAGTACTTC. This codes for CASSPGGAYSYEQYF.

The chain couples TRBV15 to TRBJ2-2; perhaps TRBD2 as D (6 bases). From germline, CDR1 is LNHNV and CDR2 YYDKDF (reference sequence). Between the trimmed V and J ends, which lost 1 base and 4 bases, there was a span of 10 bases. The CDR3 totals 15 residues. The CDR3 loop reads CATSRGGGATGELFF. CDR3 DNA: TGTGCCACCAGCAGAGGTGGAGGGGCCACCGGGGAGCTGTTTTTT.

The chain couples TRBV2 to TRBJ2-3; D is unclear. Germline V CDR1 and CDR2: SNHLY, FYNNEI. The V gene lost 8 bases and the J gene lost 2 bases, with 8 bases spanning the gap. CDR3 size: 12 residues. The DNA for the CDR3 is TGTGCCAGCGGGCAGGTCACAGATACGCAGTATTTT. Translating it yields CASGQVTDTQYF.

This chain's CDR3 is CATKTGSSGANVLTF. The CDR3 nucleotides read TGTGCCACCAAAACAGGGAGCTCTGGGGCCAACGTCCTGACTTTC. The chain recombines TRBV28 with TRBJ2-6, with D possibly being TRBD1 (6 bases). CDR3 length: 15 residues. V was trimmed by 10 bases and J by 0 bases, leaving 13 bases between them. The germline V gene encodes CDR1 MDHEN and CDR2 SYDVKM.

The chain is built from TRBV18 and TRBJ1-1; unclear D gene. The CDR3 covers 13 residues. Trimming pared 3 bases from V and 7 bases from J, leaving 12 bases between. The germline CDR1 and CDR2 sequences are KGHSH and LQKENI. CDR3 nucleotides: TGTGCCAGCTCACCCGCCATGACGGATGAAGCTTTCTTT. Encoded protein: CASSPAMTDEAFF.

This chain links TRBV6-5 with TRBJ2-5, with a possible D match to TRBD1 (6 bases). Germline CDR1 is MNHEY and CDR2 is SVGAGI. The V and J ends lost 2 bases and 4 bases respectively, with 14 bases between them. This CDR3 is built from 15 residues. The CDR3 is CASSYGPVGAETQYF. CDR3 bases: TGTGCCAGCAGTTACGGTCCCGTGGGGGCAGAGACCCAGTACTTC.

This chain joins TRBV7-9 and TRBJ2-7, with TRBD1 as a possible D gene (5 bases). Trimming removed 4 bases at V and 3 bases at J, with 10 bases between. The germline V gene has CDR1 SEHNR and CDR2 FQNEAQ (reference sequence). This CDR3 has 13 residues. For the CDR3, the DNA is TGTGCCAGCAGCTCCAGGGTAGTCTACGAGCAGTACTTC. Translated: CASSSRVVYEQYF.

The chain uses TRBV4-2 and TRBJ2-5, with 8 bases identical to TRBD1. This CDR3 has 14 amino acids. Germline CDR1 and CDR2: LGHNA and YNFKEQ. J gave up 2 bases and V 5 bases, and 4 bases lay outside the gene matches. CDR3 sequence: CASSTRQGQETQYF. Here the CDR3 DNA reads TGTGCCAGCAGCACTCGACAGGGGCAAGAGACCCAGTACTTC.

The chain employs TRBV7-9 and TRBJ2-5, with 12 bases identical to TRBD2. The germline CDR1 and CDR2 sequences are SEHNR and FQNEAQ (reference sequence). The junction had 10 bases not matched to a gene; V was cut back by 6 bases and J by 5 bases. The CDR3 extends over 16 amino acids. CDR3 protein: CASRQTSGSFGETQYF. CDR3 sequence (DNA): TGTGCCAGCAGACAGACTAGCGGGAGTTTCGGTGAGACCCAGTACTTC. The full variable domain, in which reference TRBV7-9 and TRBJ2-5 provide the parts outside the CDR3, is DTGVSQNPRHKITKRGQNVTFRCDPISEHNRLYWYRQTLGQGPEFLTYFQNEAQLEKSRLLSDRFSAERPKGSFSTLEIQRTEQGDSAMYLCASRQTSGSFGETQYFGPGTRLLVL.

The V call is TRBV28, the J call TRBJ2-5; tentative D call: TRBD1 (7 bases). The germline V and J ends were trimmed by 5 bases and 6 bases, with 13 bases remaining between them. This CDR3 has 13 residues. Germline CDR1 is MDHEN and CDR2 is SYDVKM. The CDR3 region is CASSLSGGKTQYF. CDR3 DNA sequence: TGTGCCAGCAGTCTATCAGGGGGGAAGACCCAGTACTTC.

V gene TRBV12-5 combines with J gene TRBJ1-1, with D perhaps TRBD1 (5 bases). V lost 1 base to trimming and J lost 0 bases, with 15 bases between them. The germline CDR1 and CDR2 sequences are LGHNT and FRNRAP. The CDR3 loop spans 17 amino acids. CDR3 bases: TGTGCTAGTGGTTTGGACATTGGGGCGGGAGTGAACACTGAAGCTTTCTTT. It yields the protein CASGLDIGAGVNTEAFF.

The rearrangement uses TRBV5-8 and TRBJ1-5; possibly TRBD1 for D (5 bases). In germline, CDR1 is SGHTS, CDR2 YDEGEE. The V end lost 8 bases, the J end lost 4 bases, and 19 bases lay between the germline ends. The CDR3 totals 15 residues. CDR3 in amino acids: CASHRRSGGNQPQHF. The CDR3 region has the DNA TGTGCCAGTCATCGAAGGTCGGGGGGGAATCAGCCCCAGCATTTT.

The rearrangement uses TRBV6-5 and TRBJ1-2; D is uncertain. This CDR3 has 12 amino acids. CDR1 is MNHEY and CDR2 is SVGAGI in the germline V gene. Between the trimmed V and J ends, which lost 6 bases and 4 bases, there was a span of 9 bases. In DNA form, the CDR3 reads TGTGCCAGCAGCTCGAGGTCCTATGGCTACACCTTC. Its protein is CASSSRSYGYTF.

The V and J genes are TRBV7-2 and TRBJ2-5, with 7 bases identical to TRBD1. There are 14 residues in the CDR3. V lost 4 bases, J lost 1 base, and 3 bases stayed unmatched. CDR1 is SGHTA, CDR2 FQGNSA, per germline. CDR3 protein: CASSYRDSQETQYF. CDR3 DNA: TGTGCCAGCAGCTACCGGGACAGCCAAGAGACCCAGTACTTC.

The chain carries TRBV9 and TRBJ2-3; 14 bases map to TRBD2. This CDR3 is 15 amino acids long. V lost 2 bases, J lost 7 bases, and 3 bases stayed unmatched. The germline CDR1 and CDR2 sequences are SGDLS and YYNGEE. DNA of the CDR3: TGTGCCAGCAGCGTGGGACTAGCGGGAGAAAATACGCAGTATTTT. Translating gives CASSVGLAGENTQYF.